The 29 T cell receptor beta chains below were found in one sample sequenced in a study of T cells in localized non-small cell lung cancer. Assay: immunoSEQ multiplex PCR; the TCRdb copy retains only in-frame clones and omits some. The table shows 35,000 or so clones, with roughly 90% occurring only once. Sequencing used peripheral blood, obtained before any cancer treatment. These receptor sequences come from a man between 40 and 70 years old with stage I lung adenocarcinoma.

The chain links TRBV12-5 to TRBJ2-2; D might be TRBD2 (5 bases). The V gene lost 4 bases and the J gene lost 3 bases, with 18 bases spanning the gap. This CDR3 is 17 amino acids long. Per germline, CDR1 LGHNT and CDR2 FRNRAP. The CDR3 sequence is CASGSSTGLAYTGELFF. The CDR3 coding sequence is TGTGCTAGTGGTTCCTCCACCGGACTTGCATACACCGGGGAGCTGTTTTTT. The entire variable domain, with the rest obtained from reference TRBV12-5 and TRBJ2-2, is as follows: DARVTQTPRHKVTEMGQEVTMRCQPILGHNTVFWYRQTMMQGLELLAYFRNRAPLDDSGMPKDRFSAEMPDATLATLKIQPSEPRDSAVYFCASGSSTGLAYTGELFFGEGSRLTVL.

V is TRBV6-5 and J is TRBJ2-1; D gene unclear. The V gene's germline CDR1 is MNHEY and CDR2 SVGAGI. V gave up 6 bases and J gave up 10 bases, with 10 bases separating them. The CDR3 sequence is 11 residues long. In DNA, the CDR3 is TGTGCCAGCAGCTCCGCGAGAGAGCAGTTCTTC. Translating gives CASSSAREQFF.

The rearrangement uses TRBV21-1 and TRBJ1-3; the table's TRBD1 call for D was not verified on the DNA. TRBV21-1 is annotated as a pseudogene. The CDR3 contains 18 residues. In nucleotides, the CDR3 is TGTGCCAGCAGCCTGGGAGCGGACAGGGAACCCTCTGGAAACACCATATATTTT. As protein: CASSLGADREPSGNTIYF.

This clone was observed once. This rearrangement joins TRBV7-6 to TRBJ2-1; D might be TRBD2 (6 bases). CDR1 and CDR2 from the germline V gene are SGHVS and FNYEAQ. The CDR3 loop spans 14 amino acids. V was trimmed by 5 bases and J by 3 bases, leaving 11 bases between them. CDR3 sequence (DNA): TGTGCCAGCAGCCCCGCGGGGAACTACAATGAGCAGTTCTTC. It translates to CASSPAGNYNEQFF.

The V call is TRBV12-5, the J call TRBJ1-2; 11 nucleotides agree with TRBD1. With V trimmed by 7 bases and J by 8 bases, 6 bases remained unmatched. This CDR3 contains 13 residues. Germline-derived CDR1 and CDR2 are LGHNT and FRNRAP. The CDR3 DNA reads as TGTGCTAGTGCCGCGGACAGGGGGCACGGCTACACCTTC. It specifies CASAADRGHGYTF. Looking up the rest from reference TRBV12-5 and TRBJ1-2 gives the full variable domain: DARVTQTPRHKVTEMGQEVTMRCQPILGHNTVFWYRQTMMQGLELLAYFRNRAPLDDSGMPKDRFSAEMPDATLATLKIQPSEPRDSAVYFCASAADRGHGYTFGSGTRLTVV.

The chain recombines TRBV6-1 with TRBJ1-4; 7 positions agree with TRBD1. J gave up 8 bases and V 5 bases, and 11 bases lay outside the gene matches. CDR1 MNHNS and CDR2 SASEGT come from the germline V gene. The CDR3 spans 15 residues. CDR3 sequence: CASSTRRGLEEKLFF. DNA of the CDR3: TGTGCCAGCAGTACACGTAGGGGGCTGGAGGAAAAACTGTTTTTT.

The chain's CDR3 is CSASSTTNEKLFF. CDR3 coding DNA: TGCAGCGCATCGAGCACAACTAATGAAAAACTGTTTTTT. This rearrangement joins TRBV29-1 to TRBJ1-4; D ambiguous. Germline V gene data show CDR1 as SQVTM and CDR2 as ANQGSEA. Trimming shortened V by 7 bases and J by 0 bases, and 9 bases separated the two germline ends. The CDR3 consists of 13 residues.

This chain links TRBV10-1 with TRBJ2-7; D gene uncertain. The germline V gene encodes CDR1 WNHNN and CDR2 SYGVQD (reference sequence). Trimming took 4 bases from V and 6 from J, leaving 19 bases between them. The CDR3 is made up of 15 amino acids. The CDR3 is CASSGSASSLSEQYF. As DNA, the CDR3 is TGCGCCAGCAGTGGCTCCGCGTCTAGTCTTTCCGAGCAGTACTTC.

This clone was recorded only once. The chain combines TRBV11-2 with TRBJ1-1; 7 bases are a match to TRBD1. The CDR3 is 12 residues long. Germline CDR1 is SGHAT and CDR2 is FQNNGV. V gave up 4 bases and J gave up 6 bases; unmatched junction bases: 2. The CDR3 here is CASSYRGSEAFF. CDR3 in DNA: TGTGCCAGCAGCTACAGGGGTTCTGAAGCTTTCTTT. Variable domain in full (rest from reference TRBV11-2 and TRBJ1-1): EAGVAQSPRYKIIEKRQSVAFWCNPISGHATLYWYQQILGQGPKLLIQFQNNGVVDDSQLPKDRFSAERLKGVDSTLKIQPAKLEDSAVYLCASSYRGSEAFFGQGTRLTVV.

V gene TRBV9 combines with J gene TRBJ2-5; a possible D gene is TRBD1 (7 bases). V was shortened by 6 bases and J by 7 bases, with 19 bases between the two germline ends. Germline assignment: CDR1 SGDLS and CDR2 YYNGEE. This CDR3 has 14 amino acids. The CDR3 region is CASTPSGGRGTQYF. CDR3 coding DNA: TGTGCCAGCACCCCGTCAGGGGGGCGAGGGACCCAGTACTTC.

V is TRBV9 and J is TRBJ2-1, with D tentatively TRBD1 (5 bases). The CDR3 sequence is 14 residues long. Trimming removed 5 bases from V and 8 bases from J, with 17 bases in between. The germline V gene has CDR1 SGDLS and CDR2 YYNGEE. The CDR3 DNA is TGTGCCAGCAGGCAAGGGGTAGGCAATCATGAGCAGTTCTTC. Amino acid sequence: CASRQGVGNHEQFF.

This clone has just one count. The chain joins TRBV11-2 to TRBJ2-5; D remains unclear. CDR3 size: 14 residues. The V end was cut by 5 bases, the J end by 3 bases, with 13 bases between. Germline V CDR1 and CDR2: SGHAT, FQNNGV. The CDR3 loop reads CASSPSGSKETQYF. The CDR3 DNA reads TGTGCCAGCAGCCCCTCCGGCAGCAAAGAGACCCAGTACTTC.

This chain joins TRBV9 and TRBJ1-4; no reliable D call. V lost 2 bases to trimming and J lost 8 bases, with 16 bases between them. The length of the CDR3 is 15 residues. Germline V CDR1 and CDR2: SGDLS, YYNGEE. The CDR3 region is CASSVGYGPDEKLFF. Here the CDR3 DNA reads TGTGCCAGCAGCGTGGGGTACGGGCCAGACGAAAAACTGTTTTTT.

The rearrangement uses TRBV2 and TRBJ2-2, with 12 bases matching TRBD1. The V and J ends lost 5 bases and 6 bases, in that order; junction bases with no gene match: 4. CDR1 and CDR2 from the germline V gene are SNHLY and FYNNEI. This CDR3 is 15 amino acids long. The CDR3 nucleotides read TGTGCCAGCAGTTTCGGGACAGGGGGCCCCGGGGAGCTGTTTTTT. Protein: CASSFGTGGPGELFF.

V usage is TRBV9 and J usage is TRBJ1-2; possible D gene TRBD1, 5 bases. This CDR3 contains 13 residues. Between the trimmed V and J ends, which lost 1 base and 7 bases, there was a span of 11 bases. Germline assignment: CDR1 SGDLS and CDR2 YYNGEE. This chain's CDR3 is CASSVQGHSGYTF. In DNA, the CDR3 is TGTGCCAGCAGCGTACAGGGTCATAGTGGCTACACCTTC.

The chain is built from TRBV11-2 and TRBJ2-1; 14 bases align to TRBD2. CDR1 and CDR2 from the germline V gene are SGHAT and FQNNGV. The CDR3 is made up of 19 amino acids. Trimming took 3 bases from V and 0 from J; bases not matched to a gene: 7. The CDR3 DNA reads TGTGCCAGCAGCTTCCCGGGACTAGCGGGGGCTAGCTCCTACAATGAGCAGTTCTTC. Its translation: CASSFPGLAGASSYNEQFF. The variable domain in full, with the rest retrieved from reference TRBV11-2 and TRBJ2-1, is EAGVAQSPRYKIIEKRQSVAFWCNPISGHATLYWYQQILGQGPKLLIQFQNNGVVDDSQLPKDRFSAERLKGVDSTLKIQPAKLEDSAVYLCASSFPGLAGASSYNEQFFGPGTRLTVL.

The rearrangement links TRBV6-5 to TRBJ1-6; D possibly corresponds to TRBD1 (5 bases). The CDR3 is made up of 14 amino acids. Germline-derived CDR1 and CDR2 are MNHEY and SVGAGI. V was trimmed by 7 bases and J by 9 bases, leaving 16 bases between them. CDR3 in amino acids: CASNRGGKSSPLHF. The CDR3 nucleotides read TGTGCCAGCAACCGGGGGGGGAAGAGTTCACCCCTCCACTTT.

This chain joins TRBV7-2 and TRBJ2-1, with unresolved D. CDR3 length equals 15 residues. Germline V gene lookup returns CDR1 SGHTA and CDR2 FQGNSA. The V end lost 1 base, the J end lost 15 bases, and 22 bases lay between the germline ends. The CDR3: CASSLGVLGPRRRFF. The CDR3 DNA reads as TGTGCCAGCAGCTTAGGGGTTTTGGGCCCTAGGAGACGGTTCTTC.

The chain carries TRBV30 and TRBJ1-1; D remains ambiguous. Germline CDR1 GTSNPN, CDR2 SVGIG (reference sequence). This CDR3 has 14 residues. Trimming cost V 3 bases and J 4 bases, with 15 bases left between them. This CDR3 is CAWRVRTVLTEAFF. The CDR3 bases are TGTGCCTGGAGGGTCAGGACCGTACTCACTGAAGCTTTCTTT. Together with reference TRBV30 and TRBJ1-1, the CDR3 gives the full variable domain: SQTIHQWPATLVQPVGSPLSLECTVEGTSNPNLYWYRQAAGRGLQLLFYSVGIGQISSEVPQNLSASRPQDRQFILSSKKLLLSDSGFYLCAWRVRTVLTEAFFGQGTRLTVV.

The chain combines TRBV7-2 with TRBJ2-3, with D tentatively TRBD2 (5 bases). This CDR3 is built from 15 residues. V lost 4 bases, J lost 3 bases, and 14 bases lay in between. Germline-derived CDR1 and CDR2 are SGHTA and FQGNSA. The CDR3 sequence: CASSSRIGETDTQYF. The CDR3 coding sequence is TGTGCCAGCAGCTCCCGAATCGGGGAGACAGATACGCAGTATTTT.

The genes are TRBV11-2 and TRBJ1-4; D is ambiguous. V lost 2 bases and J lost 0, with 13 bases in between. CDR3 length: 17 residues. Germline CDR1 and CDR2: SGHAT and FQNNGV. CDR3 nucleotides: TGTGCCAGCAGCTTATCGTGGGGTTATGCAACTAATGAAAAACTGTTTTTT. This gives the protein CASSLSWGYATNEKLFF. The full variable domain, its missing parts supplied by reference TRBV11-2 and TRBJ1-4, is EAGVAQSPRYKIIEKRQSVAFWCNPISGHATLYWYQQILGQGPKLLIQFQNNGVVDDSQLPKDRFSAERLKGVDSTLKIQPAKLEDSAVYLCASSLSWGYATNEKLFFGSGTQLSVL.

CDR3: CASSETGRTYEQYF. The CDR3 nucleotides are TGTGCCAGCAGTGAAACGGGACGGACCTACGAGCAGTACTTC. The gene calls are TRBV6-1 and TRBJ2-7, with D possibly called TRBD1 or TRBD2 (5 bases each). CDR1 MNHNS and CDR2 SASEGT come from the germline V gene. The V gene lost 2 bases and the J gene lost 2 bases, with 10 bases spanning the gap. CDR3 length equals 14 residues.

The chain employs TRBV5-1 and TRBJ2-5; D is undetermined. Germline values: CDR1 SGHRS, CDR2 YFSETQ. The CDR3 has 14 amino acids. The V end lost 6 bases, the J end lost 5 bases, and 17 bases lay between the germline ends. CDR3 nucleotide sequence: TGCGCCAGCACCCAAGGACGTGGGATGGAGACCCAGTACTTC. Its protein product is CASTQGRGMETQYF.

The CDR3 DNA reads as TGTGCCAGCAGCGTAAGGGGGCCAGGGACAGATACGCAGTATTTT. It is translated as CASSVRGPGTDTQYF. V and J are TRBV7-9 and TRBJ2-3, with 7 nucleotides matching TRBD1. The germline V gene encodes CDR1 SEHNR and CDR2 FQNEAQ (reference sequence). The ends lost 5 bases at V and 3 bases at J; junction bases unmatched: 8. The CDR3 sequence is 15 residues long. The entire variable domain, with the rest obtained from reference TRBV7-9 and TRBJ2-3, is as follows: DTGVSQNPRHKITKRGQNVTFRCDPISEHNRLYWYRQTLGQGPEFLTYFQNEAQLEKSRLLSDRFSAERPKGSFSTLEIQRTEQGDSAMYLCASSVRGPGTDTQYFGPGTRLTVL.

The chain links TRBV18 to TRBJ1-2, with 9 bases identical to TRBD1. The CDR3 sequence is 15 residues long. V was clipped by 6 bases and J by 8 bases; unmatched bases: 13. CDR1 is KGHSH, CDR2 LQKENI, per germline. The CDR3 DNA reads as TGTGCCAGCTCGTCGGGACAGGGAGATTTTTTGGGCTACACCTTC. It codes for CASSSGQGDFLGYTF.

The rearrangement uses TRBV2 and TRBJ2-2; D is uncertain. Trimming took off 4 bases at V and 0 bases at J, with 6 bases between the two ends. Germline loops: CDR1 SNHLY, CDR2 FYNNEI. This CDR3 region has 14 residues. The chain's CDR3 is CASSGPANTGELFF. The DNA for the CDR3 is TGTGCCAGCAGTGGCCCAGCGAACACCGGGGAGCTGTTTTTT.

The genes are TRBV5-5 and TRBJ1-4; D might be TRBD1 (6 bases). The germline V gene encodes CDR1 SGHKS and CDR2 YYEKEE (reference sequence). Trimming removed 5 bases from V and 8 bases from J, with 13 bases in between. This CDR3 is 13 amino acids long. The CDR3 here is CASSPDSWEKLFF. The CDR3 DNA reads TGTGCCAGCAGTCCGGACAGCTGGGAAAAACTGTTTTTT.

CDR3 region: CASSLGGRNTIYF. As DNA, the CDR3 is TGTGCCAGCAGCTTAGGAGGGCGAAACACCATATATTTT. The rearrangement uses TRBV7-6 and TRBJ1-3; D gene ambiguous. The CDR3 covers 13 residues. Trimming left V 1 base short and J 5 bases short, with 6 bases between. Germline V gives CDR1 SGHVS, CDR2 FNYEAQ.

The CDR3 protein is CATSKKTGNTEAFF. CDR3 DNA sequence: TGTGCCACCAGCAAGAAGACGGGGAACACTGAAGCTTTCTTT. J is TRBJ1-1 and V is TRBV15; D is uncertain. The CDR3 covers 14 residues. CDR1 is LNHNV, CDR2 YYDKDF, per germline (reference sequence). Trimming cost V 4 bases and J 1 base, with 10 bases left between them.